Following are 25 T cell receptor beta chains from one sample sequenced in a study of Ad26.COV2.S vaccination and SARS-CoV-2 variants. Sequencing was performed with immunoSEQ multiplex PCR; in TCRdb, only in-frame clones are kept and a portion is missing. The table lists roughly 400,000 clones, 90% of them singletons. Treatment in this sample: around 19 received Ad26.COV2.S at low or high dose, single or two shots; roughly 5 received placebo; per-sample allocation not given. The investigators took samples on day 63 after the first vaccine or placebo injection. The sequencing used peripheral blood, collected in a trial of Ad26.COV2.S vaccine versus placebo. The receptors originated from a person aged 18-60 years who received the Ad26.COV2.S COVID-19 vaccine or a placebo.

The genes are TRBV28 and TRBJ1-5, with TRBD1 identical over 9 bases. This CDR3 spans 14 amino acids. The ends lost 7 bases at V and 5 bases at J; junction bases unmatched: 6. Germline lookup yields CDR1 MDHEN and CDR2 SYDVKM. As DNA, the CDR3 is TGTGCCAGCACCCTGACAGGGGGTTATCAGCCCCAGCATTTT. The encoded protein is CASTLTGGYQPQHF.

The rearrangement links TRBV18 to TRBJ2-7; 8 bases agree with TRBD1. CDR1 and CDR2 (germline): KGHSH, LQKENI. The CDR3 length is 14 residues. Unmatched junction bases numbered 3, after V lost 3 bases and J lost 2 bases. CDR3 in amino acids: CASSPRQGPYEQYF. For the CDR3, the DNA is TGTGCCAGCTCACCCAGACAGGGGCCCTACGAGCAGTACTTC.

V usage is TRBV30 and J usage is TRBJ1-1, with 8 bases matching TRBD1. Per germline, CDR1 GTSNPN and CDR2 SVGIG (reference sequence). J gave up 4 bases and V 3 bases, and 7 bases lay outside the gene matches. This CDR3 is 14 amino acids long. The CDR3 reads CAWSRGRRITEAFF. The CDR3 bases are TGTGCCTGGAGCAGGGGGCGCAGAATCACTGAAGCTTTCTTT.

The genes are TRBV5-4 and TRBJ2-4, with TRBD2 matching 10 bases. Germline CDR1 is SGHNT and CDR2 is YYREEE (reference sequence). There are 19 residues in the CDR3. V lost 0 bases to trimming and J lost 1 base; unmatched junction nucleotides: 10. CDR3 residues: CASSLEPAGGPGAKNIQYF. The CDR3 coding sequence is TGTGCCAGCAGCTTGGAACCAGCGGGAGGGCCAGGGGCCAAAAACATTCAGTACTTC.

The chain recombines TRBV6-5 with TRBJ1-6; D might be TRBD1 (5 bases). V dropped 7 bases and J dropped 7 bases, with 17 bases sitting between them. This CDR3 spans 15 amino acids. The V gene's germline CDR1 is MNHEY and CDR2 SVGAGI. The DNA for the CDR3 is TGTGCCAGCACTAGGGCCTCACAGGCAAATTCACCCCTCCACTTT. Its protein product is CASTRASQANSPLHF.

The chain recombines TRBV7-3 with TRBJ2-3; possible D gene TRBD2, 6 bases. Trimming cost V 5 bases and J 5 bases, with 17 bases left between them. Germline V gene sequence: CDR1 SGHTA, CDR2 FQGTGA. The CDR3 is made up of 15 amino acids. The CDR3 here is CASSPSQSGLDTQYF. CDR3 coding DNA: TGTGCCAGCAGCCCGAGTCAGAGCGGGTTAGATACGCAGTATTTT.

The chain recombines TRBV6-1 with TRBJ2-3, with no clear D. Per the germline V gene, CDR1 is MNHNS and CDR2 is SASEGT. The V end was cut by 2 bases, the J end by 0 bases, with 6 bases between. This CDR3 spans 14 amino acids. The CDR3 sequence is CASSERASTDTQYF. CDR3 in DNA: TGTGCCAGCAGTGAAAGAGCGAGCACAGATACGCAGTATTTT.

The V gene is TRBV14, the J gene TRBJ2-3; no definite D call. This CDR3 is 15 amino acids long. Germline CDR1 SGHDN, CDR2 FVKESK. V lost 5 bases and J lost 0, with 12 bases in between. CDR3 nucleotide sequence: TGTGCCAGCAGCAGAGTGGTGGGTAGCACAGATACGCAGTATTTT. It specifies CASSRVVGSTDTQYF.

V and J are TRBV27 and TRBJ2-1; D possibly uses TRBD1 or TRBD2 (6 bases each). V lost 5 bases and J lost 5, with 22 bases in between. The CDR3 totals 17 residues. Germline V gene data show CDR1 as MNHEY and CDR2 as SMNVEV (reference sequence). CDR3 sequence reads: CASSLREQGLGDNEQFF. The CDR3 DNA follows: TGTGCCAGCAGTCTACGGGAACAGGGACTGGGCGACAATGAGCAGTTCTTC.

The rearrangement joins TRBV19 to TRBJ1-2; 10 nucleotides align to TRBD1. After removal of 5 bases from V and 8 bases from J, the junction contained 8 bases not matched to a gene. CDR1 is LNHDA, CDR2 SQIVND, per germline (reference sequence). CDR3 length: 14 amino acids. CDR3 nucleotides: TGTGCCAGTAGTCCTTGGACAGGGGGAGGCGGCTACACCTTC. Its translation is CASSPWTGGGGYTF. The full variable domain, in which reference TRBV19 and TRBJ1-2 provide the parts outside the CDR3, is DGGITQSPKYLFRKEGQNVTLSCEQNLNHDAMYWYRQDPGQGLRLIYYSQIVNDFQKGDIAEGYSVSREKKESFPLTVTSAQKNPTAFYLCASSPWTGGGGYTFGSGTRLTVV.

This clone was found once. The CDR3 DNA reads TGTGCCAGCAGCTTAGCAGCGGGATCCTACAATGAGCAGTTCTTC. As protein: CASSLAAGSYNEQFF. V and J are TRBV7-7 and TRBJ2-1, with TRBD2 identical over 7 bases. The V gene end was trimmed by 0 bases and the J gene end by 1 base; junction bases not matched to a gene: 0. Looked up from germline, CDR1 is SSHAT and CDR2 is FNYEAQ (reference sequence). The CDR3 consists of 15 residues.

J is TRBJ2-1 and V is TRBV3-1 (or the pseudogene TRBV3-2), with 7 positions matching TRBD2. CDR3 length equals 16 residues. Germline assignment: CDR1 LGHDT and CDR2 YNNKEL (reference sequence). Trimming cost V 0 bases and J 0 bases; bases outside gene matches: 2. Here the CDR3 DNA reads TGTGCCAGCAGCCAAGAGGGCGGGAGCTCCTACAATGAGCAGTTCTTC. Protein sequence: CASSQEGGSSYNEQFF.

This clone showed up just once. The V and J genes are TRBV6-2 or TRBV6-3 and TRBJ2-1; the match to TRBD1 covers 12 bases. Per germline, CDR1 MNHEY and CDR2 SVGEGT. The CDR3 sequence is 20 residues long. V lost 2 bases and J lost 7; bases outside the gene matches: 18. The CDR3 protein is CASSYGDRGPRTRSVNEQFF. DNA of the CDR3: TGTGCCAGCAGTTACGGGGACAGGGGGCCCCGGACTCGCTCCGTGAATGAGCAGTTCTTC.

The chain employs TRBV6-2 or TRBV6-3 and TRBJ2-7; 12 nucleotides match TRBD2. The CDR3 totals 15 residues. Germline V lookup: CDR1 MNHEY, CDR2 SVGEGT. V shed 6 bases and J 6 bases; nucleotides not matched to a gene: 9. CDR3 in amino acids: CASSQASGRAAEQYF. CDR3 DNA sequence: TGTGCCAGCAGCCAGGCTAGCGGGAGGGCCGCCGAGCAGTACTTC.

V and J are TRBV7-8 and TRBJ2-3; perhaps TRBD2 as D (6 bases). The length of the CDR3 is 13 residues. With 3 bases removed from V and 4 bases from J, the gap between germline ends came to 8 bases. Germline V CDR1 and CDR2: SGHVS, FQNEAQ. In DNA form, the CDR3 reads TGTGCCAGCAGCTTGGGGGGATCAGATACGCAGTATTTT. Amino acids: CASSLGGSDTQYF.

J is TRBJ2-5 and V is TRBV6-9; TRBD2 agrees at 9 bases. The germline CDR1 and CDR2 sequences are MNHGY and SVAAGI. The CDR3 runs to 18 residues. With V trimmed by 2 bases and J by 1 base, 11 bases remained unmatched. The CDR3 DNA is TGTGCCAGCAGTTATCCTCCGTCCTCTAGCGGGATCCAAGAGACCCAGTACTTC. Translation gives CASSYPPSSSGIQETQYF.

CDR3 DNA: TGTGCCAGCAGCCCCGGACAGGGAATCTCCTACGAGCAGTACTTC. This sequence encodes CASSPGQGISYEQYF. The gene calls are TRBV5-6 and TRBJ2-7; TRBD1 matches 8 bases. Germline CDR1 is SGHDT and CDR2 is YYEEEE. The V segment lost 4 bases and the J segment 0 bases; nucleotides outside the gene matches: 6. The CDR3 spans 15 residues.

V is TRBV5-1 and J is TRBJ2-7; tentatively, D is TRBD1 (5 bases). The germline CDR1 and CDR2 sequences are SGHRS and YFSETQ. The CDR3 consists of 14 residues. V was pared by 4 bases and J by 1 base, with 12 bases between. In nucleotides, the CDR3 is TGCGCCAGCAGCGATGGGGCGGTTTCCTACGAGCAGTACTTC. It is translated as CASSDGAVSYEQYF.

The chain couples TRBV28 to TRBJ2-1, with D possibly being TRBD1 (5 bases). V dropped 3 bases and J dropped 3 bases, with 6 bases sitting between them. Germline CDR1 and CDR2: MDHEN and SYDVKM. The CDR3 length is 13 residues. This chain's CDR3 is CASSFTGYNEQFF. For the CDR3, the DNA is TGTGCCAGCAGTTTCACAGGCTACAATGAGCAGTTCTTC.

The chain recombines TRBV7-8 with TRBJ2-7, with TRBD2 matching over 8 bases. The CDR3 spans 19 residues. From germline, CDR1 is SGHVS and CDR2 FQNEAQ. V shed 7 bases, J shed 2 bases, and the junction held 22 bases outside the gene matches. The CDR3 here is CASTAKRSGSYVFTYEQYF. The CDR3 coding sequence is TGTGCCAGCACTGCAAAGAGAAGCGGGAGTTACGTCTTCACCTACGAGCAGTACTTC. Full variable domain (rest looked up from reference TRBV7-8 and TRBJ2-7): GAGVSQSPRYKVAKRGQDVALRCDPISGHVSLFWYQQALGQGPEFLTYFQNEAQLDKSGLPSDRFFAERPEGSVSTLKIQRTQQEDSAVYLCASTAKRSGSYVFTYEQYFGPGTRLTVT.

The chain employs TRBV18 and TRBJ1-2, with TRBD1 identical over 7 bases. The J segment lost 5 bases and the V segment lost 5 bases, leaving 5 bases of the junction unmatched. Looked up from germline, CDR1 is KGHSH and CDR2 is LQKENI. The CDR3 totals 13 residues. CDR3 in DNA: TGTGCCAGCTCATTAGAACAGGGGTATGGCTACACCTTC. The encoded protein is CASSLEQGYGYTF.

The chain combines TRBV5-1 with TRBJ2-7; 9 nucleotides line up with TRBD1. Losses at the gene ends were 0 bases for V and 6 bases for J; bases not matched to a gene: 4. CDR1 and CDR2 (germline): SGHRS, YFSETQ. The CDR3 spans 14 residues. CDR3 in amino acids: CASSLEGQGREQYF. CDR3 coding DNA: TGCGCCAGCAGCTTGGAAGGACAGGGGCGCGAGCAGTACTTC.

The J gene is TRBJ2-1, the V gene TRBV28; 11 bases are a match to TRBD2. V lost 3 bases, J lost 10 bases, and 5 bases stayed unmatched. The CDR3 contains 14 residues. Germline V gene sequence: CDR1 MDHEN, CDR2 SYDVKM. CDR3: CASSLTSGTYEQFF. The CDR3 DNA follows: TGTGCCAGCAGTTTGACTAGCGGGACTTACGAGCAGTTCTTC.

This clone occurred once. V and J are TRBV25-1 and TRBJ2-3; 8 nucleotides match TRBD1. CDR1 is MGHDK and CDR2 is SYGVNS in the germline V gene. V dropped 5 bases and J dropped 5; count of bases not matched to a gene: 9. This CDR3 spans 15 amino acids. This chain's CDR3 is CASSTPTGVVDTQYF. CDR3 nucleotide sequence: TGTGCCAGCAGTACCCCGACAGGGGTGGTAGATACGCAGTATTTT. The complete variable domain, with remaining parts taken from reference TRBV25-1 and TRBJ2-3, reads EADIYQTPRYLVIGTGKKITLECSQTMGHDKMYWYQQDPGMELHLIHYSYGVNSTEKGDLSSESTVSRIRTEHFPLTLESARPSHTSQYLCASSTPTGVVDTQYFGPGTRLTVL.

The chain joins TRBV2 to TRBJ1-1, with 7 bases that match TRBD1. Germline CDR1 SNHLY, CDR2 FYNNEI. The J segment lost 0 bases and the V segment lost 6 bases, leaving 19 bases of the junction unmatched. The CDR3 has 19 amino acids. CDR3 amino acids: CASRSQTSSTGQLNTEAFF. In DNA, the CDR3 is TGTGCCAGCAGATCCCAGACCTCCTCTACGGGACAGTTGAACACTGAAGCTTTCTTT.